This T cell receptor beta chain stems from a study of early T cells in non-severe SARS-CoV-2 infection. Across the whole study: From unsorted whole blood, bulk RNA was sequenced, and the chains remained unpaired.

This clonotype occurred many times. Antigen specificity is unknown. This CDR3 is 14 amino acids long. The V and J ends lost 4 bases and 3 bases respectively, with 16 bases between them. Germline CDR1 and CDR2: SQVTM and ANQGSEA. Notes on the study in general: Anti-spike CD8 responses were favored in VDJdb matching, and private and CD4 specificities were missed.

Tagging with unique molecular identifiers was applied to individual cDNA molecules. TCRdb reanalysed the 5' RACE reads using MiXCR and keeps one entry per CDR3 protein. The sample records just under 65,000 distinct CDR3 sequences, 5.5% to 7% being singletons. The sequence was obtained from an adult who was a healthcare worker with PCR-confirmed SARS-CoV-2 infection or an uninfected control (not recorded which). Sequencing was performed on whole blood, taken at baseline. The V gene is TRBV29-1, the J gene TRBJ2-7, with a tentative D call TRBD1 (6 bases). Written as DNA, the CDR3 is TGCAGCGTTGCGACACAGGGTATTAACTACGAGCAGTACTTC. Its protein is CSVATQGINYEQYF.